The rows below give T cell receptor beta chains drawn from one sample of a study of human T cells and chemical hapten exposure. TCRdb recomputed calls from the RACE reads with MiXCR, one row per CDR3 protein. Counted here are some 84,000 distinct CDR3 sequences, 6.5% to 10% occurring once; the ten biggest clones make up just over 2.5%. This material consisted of whole blood, taken in connection with sensitization to the hapten diphenylcyclopropenone (DPC). These receptors were collected from a man aged 40-55 years with alopecia areata. Some clones in this sample may be carry-over from other donors' samples. Each CDR3 is given with its conserved first and last residue. The order of the fields is D gene, V gene, J gene, clone size, CDR3 length, CDR3 protein, CDR3 DNA. A D gene is named only where the DNA matches it firmly. Size tells how often a clone was seen (once, few, many) or the class of an expanded clone, and some rows leave it out.

D gene: .; V gene: TRBV11-1; J gene: TRBJ2-1; clone size: .; CDR3 length: 12; CDR3 protein: CASSFSGAEQFF; CDR3 DNA: TGTGCCAGCAGCTTTAGTGGCGCGGAGCAGTTCTTC
D gene: TRBD1; V gene: TRBV12-3/TRBV12-4; J gene: TRBJ1-4; clone size: many; CDR3 length: 14; CDR3 protein: CASSPTGPNEKLFF; CDR3 DNA: TGTGCCAGCAGCCCGACAGGGCCCAATGAAAAACTGTTTTTT
D gene: TRBD1; V gene: TRBV19; J gene: TRBJ1-1; clone size: .; CDR3 length: 15; CDR3 protein: CASSRTSTGSTEAFF; CDR3 DNA: TGTGCCAGTAGTAGAACATCGACAGGGTCCACTGAAGCTTTCTTT
D gene: .; V gene: TRBV20-1; J gene: TRBJ2-2; clone size: many; CDR3 length: 11; CDR3 protein: CSARTTGELFF; CDR3 DNA: TGCAGTGCTAGAACCACCGGGGAGCTGTTTTTT
D gene: .; V gene: TRBV19; J gene: TRBJ1-1; clone size: .; CDR3 length: 17; CDR3 protein: CASSIRGLGQGNTEAFF; CDR3 DNA: TGTGCCAGTAGTATAAGAGGTTTAGGGCAGGGAAACACTGAAGCTTTCTTT
D gene: .; V gene: TRBV7-2; J gene: TRBJ2-5; clone size: few; CDR3 length: 13; CDR3 protein: CASSLVRQETQYF; CDR3 DNA: TGTGCCAGCAGCTTAGTTAGGCAAGAGACCCAGTACTTC
D gene: TRBD2; V gene: TRBV12-3/TRBV12-4; J gene: TRBJ2-1; clone size: few; CDR3 length: 17; CDR3 protein: CASSLLSSGRSYNEQFF; CDR3 DNA: TGTGCCAGCAGCCTCCTCTCTAGCGGGCGATCGTACAATGAGCAGTTCTTC
D gene: .; V gene: TRBV6-2/TRBV6-3; J gene: TRBJ1-2; clone size: .; CDR3 length: 14; CDR3 protein: CASKLDSSNYGYTF; CDR3 DNA: TGTGCCAGCAAGCTGGACAGTTCTAACTATGGCTACACCTTC
D gene: .; V gene: TRBV21-1; J gene: TRBJ2-3; clone size: few; CDR3 length: 17; CDR3 protein: CASSKEEGDRGPDTQYF; CDR3 DNA: TGTGCCAGCAGCAAAGAGGAGGGGGACAGGGGTCCAGATACGCAGTATTTT
D gene: TRBD2; V gene: TRBV7-2; J gene: TRBJ2-3; clone size: few; CDR3 length: 18; CDR3 protein: CASSLGGGLAGNRDTQYF; CDR3 DNA: TGTGCCAGCAGCTTAGGGGGGGGCCTAGCGGGTAATAGGGATACGCAGTATTTT
D gene: .; V gene: TRBV5-1; J gene: TRBJ1-1; clone size: many; CDR3 length: 15; CDR3 protein: CASSLDGRANTEAFF; CDR3 DNA: TGCGCCAGCAGCTTGGATGGGCGGGCGAACACTGAAGCTTTCTTT
D gene: TRBD2; V gene: TRBV18; J gene: TRBJ2-3; clone size: many; CDR3 length: 16; CDR3 protein: CASSPPGASGRDTQYF; CDR3 DNA: TGTGCCAGCTCACCACCGGGGGCTAGCGGGAGAGATACGCAGTATTTT
D gene: .; V gene: TRBV25-1; J gene: TRBJ2-3; clone size: few; CDR3 length: 15; CDR3 protein: CASSERLTSTDTQYF; CDR3 DNA: TGTGCCAGCAGTGAACGACTGACTAGCACAGATACGCAGTATTTT
D gene: TRBD2; V gene: TRBV7-6; J gene: TRBJ2-7; clone size: few; CDR3 length: 15; CDR3 protein: CASSPNPGLGDEQYF; CDR3 DNA: TGTGCCAGCAGCCCGAATCCGGGACTAGGGGACGAGCAGTACTTC
D gene: TRBD2; V gene: TRBV6-2/TRBV6-3; J gene: TRBJ2-1; clone size: many; CDR3 length: 15; CDR3 protein: CASSEREGGIDEQFF; CDR3 DNA: TGTGCCAGCAGTGAGCGGGAGGGGGGGATCGATGAGCAGTTCTTC
D gene: .; V gene: TRBV29-1; J gene: TRBJ2-1; clone size: many; CDR3 length: 12; CDR3 protein: CSVAENYNEQFF; CDR3 DNA: TGCAGCGTAGCAGAAAACTACAATGAGCAGTTCTTC
D gene: .; V gene: TRBV5-1; J gene: TRBJ2-1; clone size: many; CDR3 length: 16; CDR3 protein: CASSFGQRVSYNEQFF; CDR3 DNA: TGCGCCAGCAGCTTCGGCCAGCGGGTCTCCTACAATGAGCAGTTCTTC
D gene: .; V gene: TRBV24-1; J gene: TRBJ1-2; clone size: .; CDR3 length: 14; CDR3 protein: CATSDSRAGYGYTF; CDR3 DNA: TGTGCCACCAGTGATTCCAGGGCTGGTTATGGCTACACCTTC
D gene: TRBD2; V gene: TRBV3-1; J gene: TRBJ2-5; clone size: few; CDR3 length: 14; CDR3 protein: CASSQVAGEETQYF; CDR3 DNA: TGTGCCAGCAGCCAGGTAGCGGGAGAAGAGACCCAGTACTTC
D gene: .; V gene: TRBV18; J gene: TRBJ1-3; clone size: many; CDR3 length: 15; CDR3 protein: CASSPSGDPGNTIYF; CDR3 DNA: TGTGCCAGCTCACCCTCGGGGGACCCTGGAAACACCATATATTTT
D gene: TRBD2; V gene: TRBV7-2; J gene: TRBJ2-2; clone size: few; CDR3 length: 18; CDR3 protein: CASSSHNSGRAYTGELFF; CDR3 DNA: TGTGCCAGCAGCTCACATAATAGCGGGAGGGCCTACACCGGGGAGCTGTTTTTT
D gene: .; V gene: TRBV12-3/TRBV12-4; J gene: TRBJ1-3; clone size: many; CDR3 length: 14; CDR3 protein: CASSSSASGNTIYF; CDR3 DNA: TGTGCCAGCAGTTCATCAGCCTCTGGAAACACCATATATTTT
D gene: TRBD2; V gene: TRBV5-1; J gene: TRBJ2-3; clone size: .; CDR3 length: 15; CDR3 protein: CASGTSGRSTDTQYF; CDR3 DNA: TGCGCCAGCGGAACTAGCGGGAGAAGCACAGATACGCAGTATTTT
D gene: .; V gene: TRBV20-1; J gene: TRBJ1-2; clone size: many; CDR3 length: 12; CDR3 protein: CSVLQPNYGYTF; CDR3 DNA: TGCAGTGTGCTACAGCCTAACTATGGCTACACCTTC
D gene: TRBD2; V gene: TRBV4-3; J gene: TRBJ2-3; clone size: many; CDR3 length: 20; CDR3 protein: CASSQGTWTSGRAWLDTQYF; CDR3 DNA: TGCGCCAGCAGCCAAGGGACTTGGACTAGCGGGAGGGCCTGGCTCGATACGCAGTATTTT
D gene: .; V gene: TRBV3-1; J gene: TRBJ1-2; clone size: many; CDR3 length: 13; CDR3 protein: CASSQDWGYGYTF; CDR3 DNA: TGTGCCAGCAGCCAAGATTGGGGTTATGGCTACACCTTC
D gene: .; V gene: TRBV19; J gene: TRBJ1-1; clone size: .; CDR3 length: 16; CDR3 protein: CASVTGKRGLNTEAFF; CDR3 DNA: TGTGCCAGTGTTACAGGGAAACGGGGACTGAACACTGAAGCTTTCTTT